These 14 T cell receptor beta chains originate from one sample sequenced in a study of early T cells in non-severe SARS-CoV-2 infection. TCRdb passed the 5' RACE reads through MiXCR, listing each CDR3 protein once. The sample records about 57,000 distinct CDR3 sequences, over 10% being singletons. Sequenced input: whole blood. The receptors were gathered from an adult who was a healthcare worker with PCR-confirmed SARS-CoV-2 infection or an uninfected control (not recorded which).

Here the CDR3 reads CASSTTETQYF. The CDR3 DNA reads TGTGCCAGTAGTACCACTGAGACCCAGTACTTC. The gene calls are TRBV19 and TRBJ2-5; no clear D gene. The V and J ends lost 4 bases and 5 bases respectively, with 5 bases between them. CDR3 length: 11 amino acids. Germline CDR1 and CDR2: LNHDA and SQIVND (reference sequence).

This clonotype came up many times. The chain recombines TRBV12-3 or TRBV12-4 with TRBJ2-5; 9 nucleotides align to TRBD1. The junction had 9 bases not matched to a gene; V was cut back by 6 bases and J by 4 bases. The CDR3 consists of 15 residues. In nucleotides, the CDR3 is TGTGCCAGCAGAGGAAACAGGGGGCCTCGAGAGACCCAGTACTTC. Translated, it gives CASRGNRGPRETQYF.

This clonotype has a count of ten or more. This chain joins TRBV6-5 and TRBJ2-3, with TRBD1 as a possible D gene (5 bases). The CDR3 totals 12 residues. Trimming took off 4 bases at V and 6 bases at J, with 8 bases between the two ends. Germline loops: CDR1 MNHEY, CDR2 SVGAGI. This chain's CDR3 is CASSSHRDTQYF. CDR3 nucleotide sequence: TGTGCCAGCAGTTCACACAGGGATACGCAGTATTTT.

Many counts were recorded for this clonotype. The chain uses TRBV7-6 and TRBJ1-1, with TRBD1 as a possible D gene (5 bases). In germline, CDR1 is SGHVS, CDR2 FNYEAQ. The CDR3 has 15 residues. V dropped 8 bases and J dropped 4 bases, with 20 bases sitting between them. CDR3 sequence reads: CASRTSDRRGTEAFF. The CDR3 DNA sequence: TGTGCCAGCCGCACGTCGGACCGGAGGGGCACTGAAGCTTTCTTT.

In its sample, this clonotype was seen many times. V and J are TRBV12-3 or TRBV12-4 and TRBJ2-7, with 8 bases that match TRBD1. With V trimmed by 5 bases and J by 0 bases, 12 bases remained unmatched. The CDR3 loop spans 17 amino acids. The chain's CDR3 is CASSTARQGRTSYEQYF. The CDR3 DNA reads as TGTGCCAGCAGTACTGCCCGACAGGGGCGGACCTCCTACGAGCAGTACTTC.

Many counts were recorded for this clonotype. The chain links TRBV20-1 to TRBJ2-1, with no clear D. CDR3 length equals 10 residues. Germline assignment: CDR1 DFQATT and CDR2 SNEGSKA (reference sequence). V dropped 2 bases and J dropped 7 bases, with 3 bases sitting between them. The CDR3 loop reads CSARKNEQFF. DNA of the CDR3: TGCAGTGCTAGAAAGAATGAGCAGTTCTTC.

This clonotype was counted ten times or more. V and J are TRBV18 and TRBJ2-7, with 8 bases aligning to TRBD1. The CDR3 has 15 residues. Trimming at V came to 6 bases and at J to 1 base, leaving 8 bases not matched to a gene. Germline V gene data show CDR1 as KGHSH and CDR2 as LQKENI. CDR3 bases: TGTGCCAGCTCCCAGGGGACAGGCCCTTCCTACGAGCAGTACTTC. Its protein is CASSQGTGPSYEQYF.

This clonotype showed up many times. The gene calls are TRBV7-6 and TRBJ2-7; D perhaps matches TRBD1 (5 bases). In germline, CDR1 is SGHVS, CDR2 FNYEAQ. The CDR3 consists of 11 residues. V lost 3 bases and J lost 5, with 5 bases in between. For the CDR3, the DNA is TGTGCCAGCAGCTTGACAGACGAGCAGTACTTC. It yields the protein CASSLTDEQYF.

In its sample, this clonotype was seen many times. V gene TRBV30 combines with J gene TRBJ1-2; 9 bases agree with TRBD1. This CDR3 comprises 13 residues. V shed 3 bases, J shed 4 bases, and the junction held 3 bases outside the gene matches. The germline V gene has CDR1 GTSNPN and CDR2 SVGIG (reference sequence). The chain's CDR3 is CAWRTGGIYGYTF. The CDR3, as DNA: TGTGCCTGGAGGACAGGGGGTATCTATGGCTACACCTTC.

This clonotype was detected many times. The CDR3 DNA follows: TGTGCCAGCAGCCGGAGACAGGGGAACAATGAGCAGTTCTTC. It encodes CASSRRQGNNEQFF. The V gene is TRBV5-4, the J gene TRBJ2-1, with TRBD1 identical over 8 bases. Germline V CDR1 and CDR2: SGHNT, YYREEE (reference sequence). The CDR3 extends over 14 amino acids. The V segment lost 4 bases and the J segment 5 bases; nucleotides outside the gene matches: 5.

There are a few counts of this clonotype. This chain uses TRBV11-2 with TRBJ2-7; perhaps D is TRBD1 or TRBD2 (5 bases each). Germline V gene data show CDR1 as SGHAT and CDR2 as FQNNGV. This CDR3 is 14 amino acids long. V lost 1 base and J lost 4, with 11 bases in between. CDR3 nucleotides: TGTGCCAGCAGCTTAGCGGGGCCACCTTACGAGCAGTACTTC. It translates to CASSLAGPPYEQYF.

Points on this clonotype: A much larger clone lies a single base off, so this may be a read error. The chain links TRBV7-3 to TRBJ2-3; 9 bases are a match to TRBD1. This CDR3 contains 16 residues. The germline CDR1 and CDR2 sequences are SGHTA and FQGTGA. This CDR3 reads CASSAGTGRRADTRYF. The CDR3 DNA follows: TGTGCCAGCAGCGCCGGGACAGGGAGGAGGGCAGATACGCGGTATTTT.

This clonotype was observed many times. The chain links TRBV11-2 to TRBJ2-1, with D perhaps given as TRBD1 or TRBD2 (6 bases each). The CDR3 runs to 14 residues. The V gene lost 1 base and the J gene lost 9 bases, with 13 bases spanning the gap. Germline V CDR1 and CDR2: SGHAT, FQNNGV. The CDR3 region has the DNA TGTGCCAGCAGCTTAGGGAGAGGGGGGATTGAGCAGTTCTTC. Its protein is CASSLGRGGIEQFF.

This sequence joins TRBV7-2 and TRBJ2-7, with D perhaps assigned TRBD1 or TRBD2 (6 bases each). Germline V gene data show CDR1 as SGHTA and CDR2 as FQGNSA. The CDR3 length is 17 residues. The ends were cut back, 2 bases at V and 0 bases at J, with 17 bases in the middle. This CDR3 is CASSLNPPGANSYEQYF. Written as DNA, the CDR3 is TGTGCCAGCAGCTTAAATCCACCGGGGGCGAACTCCTACGAGCAGTACTTC. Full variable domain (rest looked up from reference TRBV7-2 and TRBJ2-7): GAGVSQSPSNKVTEKGKDVELRCDPISGHTALYWYRQSLGQGLEFLIYFQGNSAPDKSGLPSDRFSAERTGGSVSTLTIQRTQQEDSAVYLCASSLNPPGANSYEQYFGPGTRLTVT.